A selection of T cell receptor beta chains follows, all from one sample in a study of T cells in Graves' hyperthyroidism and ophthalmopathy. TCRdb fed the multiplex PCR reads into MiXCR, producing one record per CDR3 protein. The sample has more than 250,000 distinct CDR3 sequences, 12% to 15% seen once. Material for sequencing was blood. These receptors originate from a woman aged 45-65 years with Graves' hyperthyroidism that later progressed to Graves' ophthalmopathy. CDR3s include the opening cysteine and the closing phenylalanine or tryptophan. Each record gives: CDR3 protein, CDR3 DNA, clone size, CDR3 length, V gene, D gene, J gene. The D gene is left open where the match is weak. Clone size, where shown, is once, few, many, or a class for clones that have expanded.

CDR3 protein: CASSREITPVGEQYF
CDR3 DNA: TGTGCCAGCTCACGGGAGATCACCCCAGTCGGAGAGCAGTACTTC
clone size: many
CDR3 length: 15
V gene: TRBV18
D gene: .
J gene: TRBJ2-7

CDR3 protein: CSTDRTGSGETQYF
CDR3 DNA: TGCAGTACTGACAGGACAGGGAGCGGGGAGACCCAGTACTTC
clone size: many
CDR3 length: 14
V gene: TRBV20-1
D gene: TRBD1
J gene: TRBJ2-5

CDR3 protein: CASSLGAGNTIYF
CDR3 DNA: TGTGCCAGCAGCTTGGGAGCTGGAAACACCATATATTTT
clone size: .
CDR3 length: 13
V gene: TRBV7-3
D gene: .
J gene: TRBJ1-3

CDR3 protein: CASSMGGGGWLNTGELFF
CDR3 DNA: TGTGCCAGTAGTATGGGAGGGGGCGGCTGGTTGAACACCGGGGAGCTGTTTTTT
clone size: .
CDR3 length: 18
V gene: TRBV19
D gene: .
J gene: TRBJ2-2

CDR3 protein: CASSISPRGSDEQFF
CDR3 DNA: TGTGCCAGTAGTATAAGCCCCAGGGGGTCCGATGAGCAGTTCTTC
clone size: .
CDR3 length: 15
V gene: TRBV19
D gene: TRBD1
J gene: TRBJ2-1

CDR3 protein: CASSADYRVGIQYF
CDR3 DNA: TGTGCCAGCAGCGCAGACTACAGGGTTGGCATTCAGTACTTC
clone size: .
CDR3 length: 14
V gene: TRBV9
D gene: .
J gene: TRBJ2-4

CDR3 protein: CASSGFQLTNTEAFF
CDR3 DNA: TGTGCCAGTAGTGGCTTTCAGCTGACGAACACTGAAGCTTTCTTT
clone size: .
CDR3 length: 15
V gene: TRBV19
D gene: .
J gene: TRBJ1-1

CDR3 protein: CASRTGTGVSGANVLTF
CDR3 DNA: TGTGCCAGCAGAACCGGGACAGGAGTCTCTGGGGCCAACGTCCTGACTTTC
clone size: many
CDR3 length: 17
V gene: TRBV28
D gene: TRBD1
J gene: TRBJ2-6

CDR3 protein: CASSPSGTGFEQFF
CDR3 DNA: TGTGCCAGCAGCCCCTCCGGGACAGGGTTTGAGCAGTTCTTC
clone size: many
CDR3 length: 14
V gene: TRBV7-9
D gene: TRBD1
J gene: TRBJ2-1

CDR3 protein: CSARRLGGLAGANVLTF
CDR3 DNA: TGCAGTGCTAGACGCCTTGGGGGGCTGGCTGGGGCCAACGTCCTGACTTTC
clone size: .
CDR3 length: 17
V gene: TRBV20-1
D gene: .
J gene: TRBJ2-6

CDR3 protein: CAVGGGGDRPTDQPQHF
CDR3 DNA: TGTGCCGTAGGGGGTGGGGGAGACAGGCCGACCGATCAGCCCCAGCATTTT
clone size: .
CDR3 length: 17
V gene: TRBV6-1
D gene: .
J gene: TRBJ1-5

CDR3 protein: CAAAGTGGSIEQFF
CDR3 DNA: TGTGCCGCGGCAGGGACAGGGGGCTCTATTGAGCAGTTCTTC
clone size: many
CDR3 length: 14
V gene: TRBV5-8
D gene: TRBD1
J gene: TRBJ2-1

CDR3 protein: CASRRPTAHQPQHF
CDR3 DNA: TGTGCCAGCAGAAGACCAACAGCTCATCAGCCCCAGCATTTT
clone size: few
CDR3 length: 14
V gene: TRBV28
D gene: .
J gene: TRBJ1-5

CDR3 protein: CATSDPTGRGSGELFF
CDR3 DNA: TGTGCCACCAGTGACCCGACAGGGAGGGGATCCGGGGAGCTGTTTTTT
clone size: .
CDR3 length: 16
V gene: TRBV24-1
D gene: .
J gene: TRBJ2-2

CDR3 protein: CSARDEPRSGADTQYF
CDR3 DNA: TGCAGTGCTAGAGATGAGCCAAGGAGCGGGGCAGATACGCAGTATTTT
clone size: few
CDR3 length: 16
V gene: TRBV20-1
D gene: TRBD2
J gene: TRBJ2-3

CDR3 protein: CSALNHRDGNSYEQYF
CDR3 DNA: TGCAGTGCTCTCAACCACCGGGACGGAAATTCCTACGAGCAGTACTTC
clone size: .
CDR3 length: 16
V gene: TRBV20-1
D gene: .
J gene: TRBJ2-7

CDR3 protein: CASSSRERNSPLHF
CDR3 DNA: TGTGCCAGCAGCTCAAGGGAGAGAAATTCACCCCTCCACTTT
clone size: many
CDR3 length: 14
V gene: TRBV7-9
D gene: .
J gene: TRBJ1-6

CDR3 protein: CASSLGQGNGANVLTF
CDR3 DNA: TGTGCCAGCAGTTTAGGGCAGGGGAACGGGGCCAACGTCCTGACTTTC
clone size: many
CDR3 length: 16
V gene: TRBV28
D gene: .
J gene: TRBJ2-6

CDR3 protein: CASSPAGHEQYF
CDR3 DNA: TGTGCCAGCAGCCCCGCCGGGCACGAGCAGTACTTC
clone size: many
CDR3 length: 12
V gene: TRBV3-1
D gene: .
J gene: TRBJ2-7

CDR3 protein: CASSDRTGRFFYSNQPQHF
CDR3 DNA: TGTGCCAGCAGTGATAGGACAGGCAGATTTTTCTATAGCAATCAGCCCCAGCATTTT
clone size: many
CDR3 length: 19
V gene: TRBV2
D gene: TRBD1
J gene: TRBJ1-5

CDR3 protein: CATSRGGREETQYF
CDR3 DNA: TGTGCCACCAGCAGAGGCGGCAGGGAAGAGACCCAGTACTTC
clone size: few
CDR3 length: 14
V gene: TRBV15
D gene: .
J gene: TRBJ2-5

CDR3 protein: CASGNDGELFF
CDR3 DNA: TGTGCCAGTGGGAACGACGGGGAGCTGTTTTTT
clone size: many
CDR3 length: 11
V gene: TRBV2
D gene: .
J gene: TRBJ2-2

CDR3 protein: CASSLTSQNYEQYF
CDR3 DNA: TGTGCCAGCAGCTTAACTAGTCAGAACTACGAGCAGTACTTC
clone size: many
CDR3 length: 14
V gene: TRBV7-9
D gene: .
J gene: TRBJ2-7

CDR3 protein: CSATRLALADTQYF
CDR3 DNA: TGCAGTGCTACAAGGTTAGCCCTCGCAGATACGCAGTATTTT
clone size: many
CDR3 length: 14
V gene: TRBV20-1
D gene: .
J gene: TRBJ2-3